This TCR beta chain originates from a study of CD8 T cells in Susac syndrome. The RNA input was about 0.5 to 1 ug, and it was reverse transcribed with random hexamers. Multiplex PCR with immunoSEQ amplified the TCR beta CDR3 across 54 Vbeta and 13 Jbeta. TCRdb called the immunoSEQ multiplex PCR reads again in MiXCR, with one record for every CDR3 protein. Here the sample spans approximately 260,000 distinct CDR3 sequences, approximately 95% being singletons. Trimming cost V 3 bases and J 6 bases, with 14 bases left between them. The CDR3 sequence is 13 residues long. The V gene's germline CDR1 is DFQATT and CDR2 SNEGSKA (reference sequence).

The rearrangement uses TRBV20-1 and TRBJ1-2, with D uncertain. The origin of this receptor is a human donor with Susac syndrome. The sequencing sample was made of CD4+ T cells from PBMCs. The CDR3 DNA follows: TGCAGTGCTAGGGACCGTCAGAATAATGGCTACACCTTC. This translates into CSARDRQNNGYTF.